In this sample, the clone carrying this T cell receptor beta chain turned up a few times. Antigen: not known. This may arise from a read error, as a much more abundant clone is one base away. V was clipped by 5 bases and J by 0 bases; unmatched bases: 2. The CDR3 has 15 residues. The germline CDR1 and CDR2 sequences are LNHNV and YYDKDF (reference sequence). This entry comes from a study of T-cell memory formation after mild COVID-19. Study outcomes and limitations: Day 15 to 85 contractors were CD4/CD8 balanced; later expanders leaned CD4+.

Barcoded TCR alpha and TCR beta cDNA libraries with UMIs came from 5'RACE using constant-segment primers. Using its own MiXCR run on the 5' RACE reads, TCRdb lists one record per CDR3 protein. The sample yields 400,000 to 500,000 distinct CDR3 sequences, over 15% seen once. This clonotype was obtained from an adult woman who had mild COVID-19 (a few samples of this study predate the infection). Cell type and time point are not known. Sequenced input: PBMCs or a T cell subset sorted from them (not recorded which). J is TRBJ2-3 and V is TRBV15, with TRBD2 matching over 10 bases. The CDR3 DNA sequence: TGTGCCACCAGCTTGACTAGCGGGAGCACAGATACGCAGTATTTT. It encodes CATSLTSGSTDTQYF.